The 20 T cell receptor beta chains presented below share a single source sample, sequenced in a study of spatial heterogeneity in lung cancer. Overall study findings and caveats: It was found that expanded intratumoral alpha and beta TCR counts tracked tumor mutation counts.

Their antigens remain unidentified. The sample's time point: sample taken at primary tumor resection. TCRdb recomputed calls from the 5' RACE reads with MiXCR, one row per CDR3 protein. This sample yields about 100,000 distinct CDR3 sequences, of which roughly 4.5% are seen a single time; around 20% belongs to the top ten. The sequencing used lung tumor tissue, collected at surgery. These receptors all stem from a male donor with early-stage non-small cell lung cancer.

This clonotype has at least ten counts. The V gene is TRBV6-5, the J gene TRBJ1-2; TRBD1 aligns across 10 bases. With V trimmed by 5 bases and J by 4 bases, 4 bases remained unmatched. The germline gives CDR1 MNHEY, CDR2 SVGAGI. CDR3 length: 14 residues. The CDR3 DNA is TGTGCCAGCAGTCGGGACAGGGGAACCTATGGCTACACCTTC. It encodes CASSRDRGTYGYTF.

This clonotype was picked up many times. This chain joins TRBV5-1 and TRBJ2-5; TRBD2 matches 14 bases. The CDR3 runs to 18 residues. With V trimmed by 4 bases and J by 0 bases, 8 bases remained unmatched. The germline CDR1 and CDR2 sequences are SGHRS and YFSETQ. The CDR3 coding sequence is TGCGCCAGCAGCAAGGGACTAGCGGGAGCCTTGTACCAAGAGACCCAGTACTTC. Protein product: CASSKGLAGALYQETQYF. The whole variable domain, filled in from reference TRBV5-1 and TRBJ2-5, reads KAGVTQTPRYLIKTRGQQVTLSCSPISGHRSVSWYQQTPGQGLQFLFEYFSETQRNKGNFPGRFSGRQFSNSRSEMNVSTLELGDSALYLCASSKGLAGALYQETQYFGPGTRLLVL.

This clonotype was recorded at least ten times. The chain recombines TRBV28 with TRBJ2-7, with D uncertain. Between the trimmed V and J ends, which lost 3 bases and 7 bases, there was a span of 7 bases. The CDR3 has 11 residues. Germline V gene lookup returns CDR1 MDHEN and CDR2 SYDVKM. The CDR3 region has the DNA TGTGCCAGCAGTTTCCAATTAGAGCAGTACTTC. This codes for CASSFQLEQYF. Full variable domain (missing parts from reference TRBV28 and TRBJ2-7): DVKVTQSSRYLVKRTGEKVFLECVQDMDHENMFWYRQDPGLGLRLIYFSYDVKMKEKGDIPEGYSVSREKKERFSLILESASTNQTSMYLCASSFQLEQYFGPGTRLTVT.

This clonotype was picked up a small number of times. This rearrangement joins TRBV29-1 to TRBJ1-1; TRBD1 aligns across 8 bases. V lost 0 bases, J lost 0 bases, and 0 bases stayed unmatched. CDR3 length equals 14 residues. Germline loops: CDR1 SQVTM, CDR2 ANQGSEA. The CDR3 protein is CSVEETGVNTEAFF. CDR3 sequence (DNA): TGCAGCGTTGAAGAGACAGGGGTGAACACTGAAGCTTTCTTT.

This clonotype has more than one count but fewer than ten. V and J are TRBV4-1 and TRBJ1-5, with D uncertain. This CDR3 has 14 residues. Trimming took 2 bases from V and 3 from J, leaving 8 bases between them. The V gene's germline CDR1 is MGHRA and CDR2 YSYEKL. The CDR3 protein is CASSQQGNNQPQHF. CDR3 in DNA: TGCGCCAGCAGCCAACAAGGAAACAATCAGCCCCAGCATTTT.

This clonotype was recorded at least ten times. The chain uses TRBV20-1 and TRBJ2-7; no reliable D call. Looked up from germline, CDR1 is DFQATT and CDR2 is SNEGSKA (reference sequence). V gave up 6 bases and J gave up 5 bases, with 14 bases separating them. The CDR3 runs 12 residues. As DNA, the CDR3 is TGCAGTGCGGCCCAACCTCCGAACGAGCAGTACTTC. Translation gives CSAAQPPNEQYF.

This clonotype was detected many times. This sequence joins TRBV11-2 and TRBJ2-1; possibly TRBD1 or TRBD2 for D (5 bases each). Germline V gives CDR1 SGHAT, CDR2 FQNNGV. The CDR3 spans 17 residues. V gave up 5 bases and J gave up 5 bases, with 22 bases separating them. The CDR3 loop is CASSSGLGPGQNNEQFF. The CDR3 DNA sequence: TGTGCCAGCAGCAGTGGTCTGGGACCCGGTCAGAACAATGAGCAGTTCTTC.

There are a few counts of this clonotype. V is TRBV20-1 and J is TRBJ2-7; TRBD1 aligns across 9 bases. The CDR3 spans 14 residues. J was trimmed by 3 bases and V by 5 bases; bases with no gene match: 8. The germline CDR1 and CDR2 sequences are DFQATT and SNEGSKA (reference sequence). The DNA of the CDR3 is TGCAGTGCTCAGGGAGACAGGGGGGGCTACGAGCAGTACTTC. It encodes CSAQGDRGGYEQYF.

This clonotype was picked up many times. The chain is built from TRBV18 and TRBJ2-1; 7 nucleotides line up with TRBD2. V shed 6 bases, J shed 0 bases, and the junction held 8 bases outside the gene matches. Germline V CDR1 and CDR2: KGHSH, LQKENI. CDR3 size: 16 residues. CDR3 protein: CASSFLGGSSYNEQFF. As DNA, the CDR3 is TGTGCCAGCTCCTTTCTCGGGGGGAGCTCCTACAATGAGCAGTTCTTC. Full variable domain (remainder filled in from reference TRBV18 and TRBJ2-1): NAGVMQNPRHLVRRRGQEARLRCSPMKGHSHVYWYRQLPEEGLKFMVYLQKENIIDESGMPKERFSAEFPKEGPSILRIQQVVRGDSAAYFCASSFLGGSSYNEQFFGPGTRLTVL.

This clonotype was seen more than once but under ten times. This chain links TRBV25-1 with TRBJ2-5; 12 nucleotides align to TRBD2. Losses at the gene ends were 6 bases for V and 3 bases for J; bases not matched to a gene: 14. Per germline, CDR1 MGHDK and CDR2 SYGVNS. The CDR3 is 18 residues long. CDR3 DNA sequence: TGTGCCAGCAGCAGTGAATTCCCCTGGACTAGCGGGGAAGAGACCCAGTACTTC. Its translation: CASSSEFPWTSGEETQYF.

This clonotype was seen a single time. A single base separates this from a much larger clone, so it may be a read error. This chain uses TRBV6-6 with TRBJ1-5; D is unclear. The CDR3 totals 12 residues. Germline lookup yields CDR1 MNHNY and CDR2 SVGAGI (reference sequence). V gave up 7 bases and J gave up 7 bases, with 11 bases separating them. This chain's CDR3 is CASTGPGQPQHF. The CDR3 coding sequence is TGTGCCAGCACCGGCCCCGGGCAGCCCCAGCATTTT.

This clonotype was found a few times. This chain connects TRBV20-1 to TRBJ2-3; 10 bases are shared with TRBD2. This CDR3 region has 15 residues. After removal of 5 bases from V and 5 bases from J, the junction contained 10 bases not matched to a gene. Germline loops: CDR1 DFQATT, CDR2 SNEGSKA (reference sequence). This CDR3 reads CSALLSGRAKDTQYF. CDR3 coding DNA: TGCAGTGCTCTCCTAAGCGGGAGGGCCAAAGATACGCAGTATTTT.

This clonotype occurred many times. The chain uses TRBV9 and TRBJ1-2; TRBD1 matches 8 bases. The CDR3 length is 15 residues. J lost 3 bases, V lost 4 bases, and 8 bases had no gene match. CDR1 and CDR2 (germline): SGDLS, YYNGEE. In nucleotides, the CDR3 is TGTGCCAGCAGCACGTCACAGGGGGGTGACTATGGCTACACCTTC. It yields the protein CASSTSQGGDYGYTF.

Only one count was recorded for this clonotype. Possible read error: a much larger clone is one base away. The gene calls are TRBV7-3 and TRBJ2-2, with D maybe TRBD2 (5 bases). The CDR3 runs 11 residues. CDR1 and CDR2 (germline): SGHTA, FQGTGA. This CDR3 reads CASHNTGEPFF. The CDR3, as DNA: TGTGCCAGCCATAACACCGGGGAGCCGTTTTTT. Complete variable domain (other parts from reference TRBV7-3 and TRBJ2-2): GAGVSQTPSNKVTEKGKYVELRCDPISGHTALYWYRQSLGQGPEFLIYFQGTGAADDSGLPNDRFFAVRPEGSVSTLKIQRTERGDSAVYLCASHNTGEPFFGEGSRLTVL.

This chain joins TRBV28 and TRBJ1-5, with 7 positions matching TRBD1. The ends lost 6 bases at V and 2 bases at J; junction bases unmatched: 10. The germline gives CDR1 MDHEN, CDR2 SYDVKM. The CDR3 extends over 16 amino acids. As DNA, the CDR3 is TGTGCCAGCAGCCACGCAGGGGGGTCTGGCAATCAGCCCCAGCATTTT. Residues: CASSHAGGSGNQPQHF.

Written as DNA, the CDR3 is TGTGCCAGCACCAGGATGACTAGAGGGTCACCCCTCCACTTT. Protein: CASTRMTRGSPLHF. The chain is built from TRBV28 and TRBJ1-6; no definite D call. Trimming shortened V by 7 bases and J by 10 bases, and 17 bases separated the two germline ends. Germline lookup yields CDR1 MDHEN and CDR2 SYDVKM. The CDR3 loop spans 14 amino acids.

This clonotype was seen ten or more times. For the CDR3, the DNA is TGTGCCAGCAGCCCCGTTTCCTACGAGCAGTACTTC. This translates into CASSPVSYEQYF. V usage is TRBV7-2 and J usage is TRBJ2-7; no clear D. Trimming pared 5 bases from V and 1 base from J, leaving 6 bases between. The CDR3 contains 12 residues. From germline, CDR1 is SGHTA and CDR2 FQGNSA.

This clonotype was seen ten or more times. The V call is TRBV18, the J call TRBJ2-7; the D gene is possibly TRBD1 (5 bases). Germline V CDR1 and CDR2: KGHSH, LQKENI. Trimming pared 3 bases from V and 2 bases from J, leaving 17 bases between. The CDR3 extends over 16 amino acids. The chain's CDR3 is CASSPNQGIPTYEQYF. The CDR3, as DNA: TGTGCCAGCTCACCGAATCAGGGTATCCCAACCTACGAGCAGTACTTC.

Many counts were recorded for this clonotype. The chain carries TRBV3-1 and TRBJ2-1, with unresolved D. The CDR3 runs 12 residues. V dropped 4 bases and J dropped 6 bases, with 7 bases sitting between them. Germline loops: CDR1 LGHDT, CDR2 YNNKEL (reference sequence). The CDR3 DNA follows: TGTGCCAGCAGCCCTTGGAGCAATGAGCAGTTCTTC. Encoded protein: CASSPWSNEQFF.

This clonotype was counted many times. This sequence joins TRBV28 and TRBJ2-1; D is perhaps TRBD2 (5 bases). This CDR3 region has 16 residues. Germline CDR1 and CDR2: MDHEN and SYDVKM. V gave up 5 bases and J gave up 1 base, with 15 bases separating them. The CDR3 bases are TGTGCCAGCAGTCCCCCGGGATCCAGGTCCTACAATGAGCAGTTCTTC. Translating it yields CASSPPGSRSYNEQFF.